A selection of T cell receptor beta chains follows, all from one sample in a study of metastatic and nonmetastatic thyroid tumors. TCRdb used MiXCR to call clones anew from the PCR reads. The sample carries approximately 30,000 clones, 15% recorded once. Sequencing was carried out using blood. The receptor source for this set is a male donor with papillary thyroid cancer or a benign thyroid nodule (not recorded which). Some clones in this sample may be carry-over from other donors' samples. The CDR3 runs from the conserved cysteine through the conserved F or W. Rows may omit the clone size; those that give it use once, few, many or a size class.

many	TRBV7-9	CAASTNGEQFF
few	TRBV28	CASSLSPWGSGYTF
few	TRBV15	CATSRMRVTDTQYF
many	TRBV19	CASSIATPSGPYNEQFF
many	TRBV11-3	CASSLPGEDIQYF
many	TRBV9	CASSVEGTRPWEQFF
.	TRBV4-3	CASSQAHLARNEQYF
few	TRBV6-1	CASSVRAHTDTQYF
many	TRBV5-5	CASSPRQGEGYTF
many	TRBV19	CASSGMGVYEQYF
.	TRBV5-1	CASSLDWSSYTQYF
.	TRBV5-6	CASSLGEGAYDHYF
.	TRBV11-3	CASSLYMSEQYF
many	TRBV12-5	CASGADRDRQPQHF
.	TRBV28	CASSSTTVDTEAFF
.	TRBV7-3	CASSFGGGSRTGGTDTQYF
many	TRBV29-1	CSVDGSLRQGPDTQYF
few	TRBV28	CASSFSVSGYEQYF
many	TRBV7-9	CASQPGQGGEQYF
many	TRBV7-9	CASSPGDRPYGYTF
many	TRBV18	CASSPTLAENTIYF
many	TRBV7-9	CASKEVSGVSGELFF
many	TRBV28	CASSKPGLGNTEAFF
many	TRBV24-1	CATSGRGNTDTQYF
many	TRBV10-2	CATRPGSTSVETQYF
many	TRBV9	CASSGGTDLYNEQFF
many	TRBV2	CASSGGPGRDRGGPGYEQYF
many	TRBV5-6	CASSLGPMSSYEQYF